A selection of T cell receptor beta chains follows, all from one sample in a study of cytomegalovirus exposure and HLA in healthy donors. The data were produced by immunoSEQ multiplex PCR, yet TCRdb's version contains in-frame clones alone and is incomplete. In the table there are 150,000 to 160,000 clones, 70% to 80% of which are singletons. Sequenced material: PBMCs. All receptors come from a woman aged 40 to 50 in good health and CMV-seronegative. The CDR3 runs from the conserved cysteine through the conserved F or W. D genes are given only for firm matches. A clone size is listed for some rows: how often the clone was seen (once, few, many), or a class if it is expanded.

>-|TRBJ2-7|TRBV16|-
TGTGCCAGCAGCCCCGCCTACGAGCAGTACTTC
CASSPAYEQYF
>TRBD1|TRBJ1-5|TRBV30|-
TGTGCGGGAGGGACAGGGGGCGGATTCGGCAATCAGCCCCAGCATTTT
CAGGTGGGFGNQPQHF
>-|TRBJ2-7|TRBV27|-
TGTGCCAGCAGTTTATCTCGTATTGGTCAGACATCCTACGAGCAGTACTTC
CASSLSRIGQTSYEQYF
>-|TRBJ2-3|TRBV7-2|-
TGTGCCAGCAGCGCGGGACTCTACACAGATACGCAGTATTTT
CASSAGLYTDTQYF
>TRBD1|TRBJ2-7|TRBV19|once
TGTGCCAGTAGTCCGGGACAGGGAAGGCTCCAAATCTACGAGCAGTACTTC
CASSPGQGRLQIYEQYF
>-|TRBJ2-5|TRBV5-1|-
TGCGCCAGCAGCTGGGCCGGGAGCCAAGAGACCCAGTACTTC
CASSWAGSQETQYF
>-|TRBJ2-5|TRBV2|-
TGTGCCGCGGGGCGCCAAGAGACCCAGTACTTC
CAAGRQETQYF
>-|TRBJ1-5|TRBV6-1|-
TGTGCCAGCAGCCCCGGGGGGGGTAGTCAGCCCCAGCATTTT
CASSPGGGSQPQHF
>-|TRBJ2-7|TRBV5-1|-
TGCGCCAGCAACTTGATACCCGGTGGCTCCTACGAGCAGTACTTC
CASNLIPGGSYEQYF
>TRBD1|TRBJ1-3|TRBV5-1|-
TGCGCCAGCAGCTTGGGGGACAGGGCTGGAAACACCATATATTTT
CASSLGDRAGNTIYF
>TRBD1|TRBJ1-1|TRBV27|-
TGTGCCAGCAGTCCTTATCAGGGGGCGAAGACTGAAGCTTTCTTT
CASSPYQGAKTEAFF
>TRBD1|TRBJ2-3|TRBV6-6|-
TGTGCCAGCAGTTATGGGGGACAGGGAGGCACAGATACGCAGTATTTT
CASSYGGQGGTDTQYF
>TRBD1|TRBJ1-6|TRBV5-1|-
TGCGCCAGCAGCTTGGGGCGACAGGGGGCTGGTAATTCACCCCTCCACTTT
CASSLGRQGAGNSPLHF
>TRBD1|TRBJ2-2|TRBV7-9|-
TGTGCCAGCAGTTCTCAGGGGGCCGGGGAGCTGTTTTTT
CASSSQGAGELFF
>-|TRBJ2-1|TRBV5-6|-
TGTGCCAGCAGCTTGATTTCAGGTAGCTCCTACAATGAGCAGTTCTTC
CASSLISGSSYNEQFF
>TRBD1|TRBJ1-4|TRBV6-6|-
TGTGCCAGCAGGCCGACAGGGGGAAATGAAAAACTGTTTTTT
CASRPTGGNEKLFF
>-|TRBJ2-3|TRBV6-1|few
TGTGCCAGCAGAAAAGCCGCGGGGACGCAAGATACGCAGTATTTT
CASRKAAGTQDTQYF
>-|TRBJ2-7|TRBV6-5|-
TGTGCCAGCAGTTACGAATTTCGGAAAGGGGTTCCCGAGCAGTACTTC
CASSYEFRKGVPEQYF
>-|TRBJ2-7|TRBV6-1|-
TGTGCCAGCAGACTAGGACAGCCTGGGGCCTACGAGCAGTACTTC
CASRLGQPGAYEQYF
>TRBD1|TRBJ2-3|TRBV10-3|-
TGTGCCATCAGTGAGACCGGGACAGGGAGGACAGATACGCAGTATTTT
CAISETGTGRTDTQYF
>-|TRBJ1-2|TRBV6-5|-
TGTGCCAGCAGTTACAGCGTGTCTCGGTATGGCTACACCTTC
CASSYSVSRYGYTF
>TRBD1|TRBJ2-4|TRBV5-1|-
TGCGCCAGCAGCCTCCGGACAGGTCTAGCCAAAAACATTCAGTACTTC
CASSLRTGLAKNIQYF
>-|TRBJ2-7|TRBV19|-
TGTGCCAGTAGTGTACAAGGGGCACACTACGAGCAGTACTTC
CASSVQGAHYEQYF
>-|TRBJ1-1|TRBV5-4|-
TGTGCCAGCAGCTTGGGGTCGGCTGAAGCTTTCTTT
CASSLGSAEAFF
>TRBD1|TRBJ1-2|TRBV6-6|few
TGTGCCAGCAGTTCCCAACAGGGGTGGGATGGCTACACCTTC
CASSSQQGWDGYTF
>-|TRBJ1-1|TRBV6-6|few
TGTGCCAGCAGTTACCTCGGGGGGAAGAACACTGAAGCTTTCTTT
CASSYLGGKNTEAFF
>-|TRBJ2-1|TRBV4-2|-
TGTGCCAGCAGCCAGACTAGGGCAAATGAGCAGTTCTTC
CASSQTRANEQFF
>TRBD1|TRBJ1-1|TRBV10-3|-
TGTGCCATCAGTGAGAGGGGGGGACAGGGAAACACTGAAGCTTTCTTT
CAISERGGQGNTEAFF
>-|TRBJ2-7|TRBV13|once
TGTGCCAGCAGCTTAACTTCCGGCTACGAGCAGTACTTC
CASSLTSGYEQYF
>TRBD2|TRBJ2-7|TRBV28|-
TGTGCCAGCACCCCATGGACTAGCGGGATGTACGAGCAGTACTTC
CASTPWTSGMYEQYF
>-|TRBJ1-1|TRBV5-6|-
TGTGCCAGCAGCTCCCCCGGGTTGGGGGCCAGGACTGAAGCTTTCTTT
CASSSPGLGARTEAFF
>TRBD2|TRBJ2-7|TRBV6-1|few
TGTGCCAGCAGTGACCTAGCGGGTTCGGTCCACGAGCAGTACTTC
CASSDLAGSVHEQYF
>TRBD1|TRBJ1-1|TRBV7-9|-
TGTGCCAGCAGCCGCGCCGGGACAGGGAACACTGAAGCTTTCTTT
CASSRAGTGNTEAFF
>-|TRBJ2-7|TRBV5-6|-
TGTGCCAGCAGCTTGGGGGCGACTACGCAGTACTTC
CASSLGATTQYF
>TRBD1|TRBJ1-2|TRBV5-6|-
TGTGCCAGCAGCCGGGGACAGGGCCCTTTACTCTATGGCTACACCTTC
CASSRGQGPLLYGYTF
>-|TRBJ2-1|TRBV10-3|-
TGTGCCATCAGTGAGTCCACAGGACCAAAAGGATCCTACAATGAGCAGTTCTTC
CAISESTGPKGSYNEQFF
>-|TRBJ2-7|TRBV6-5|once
TGTGCCAGCAGTTACTCAGGGAGTCAGTACTTC
CASSYSGSQYF
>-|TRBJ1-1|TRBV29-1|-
TGCAGCGTTGAAGTGGGGGCGGCGGGGAACACTGAAGCTTTCTTT
CSVEVGAAGNTEAFF
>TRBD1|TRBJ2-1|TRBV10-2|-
TGCGCCAGCAGTTCTATCGGGACAGGGTCCTTTGGCAATTGGTTCTTC
CASSSIGTGSFGNWFF
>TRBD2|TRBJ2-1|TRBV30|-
TGTGCCTGGGCATTTGGGACTAGCAGTTACAATGAGCAGTTCTTC
CAWAFGTSSYNEQFF
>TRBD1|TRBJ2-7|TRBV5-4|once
TGTGCCAGCAGCTTGGTCGGACAGGGTTACGAGCAGTACTTC
CASSLVGQGYEQYF
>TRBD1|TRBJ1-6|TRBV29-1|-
TGCAGCGTCAACAGGGGTCCTAATTCACCCCTCCACTTT
CSVNRGPNSPLHF
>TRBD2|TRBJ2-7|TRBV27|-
TGTGCCAGCAGTAAGACTAGCGGGAGTTTCGAGCAGTACTTC
CASSKTSGSFEQYF
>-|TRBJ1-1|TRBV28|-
TGTGCCAGCAGGCAACATGGCCAGGACACTGAGGCTTTCTTT
CASRQHGQDTEAFF
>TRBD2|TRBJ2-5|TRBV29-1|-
TGCAGCGTTGAAGGTCTAGCGGGGGAGGGTGTACAAGAGACCCAGTACTTC
CSVEGLAGEGVQETQYF
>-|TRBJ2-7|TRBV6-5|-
TGTGCCAGCAGTTACTCAAGGGGAACGTACTACGAGCAGTACTTC
CASSYSRGTYYEQYF
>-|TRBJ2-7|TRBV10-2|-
TGCGCCAGCACCTCCTCGGGGGTCCACGAGCAGTACTTC
CASTSSGVHEQYF
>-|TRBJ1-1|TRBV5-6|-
TGTGCCAGCAGCTTTGGGGGCTTGAACACTGAAGCTTTCTTT
CASSFGGLNTEAFF
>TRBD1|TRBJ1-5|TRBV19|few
TGTGCCAGTTCCGGGGACAGGAGTTATAGCAATCAGCCCCAGCATTTT
CASSGDRSYSNQPQHF
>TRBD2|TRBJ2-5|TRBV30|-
TGTGCCTGGAACCTAGCGGGAGGGGTTGAGACCCAGTACTTC
CAWNLAGGVETQYF
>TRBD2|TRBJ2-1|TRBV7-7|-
TGTGCTAGCAGCTTAGGCGGGGGGCGGTACAATGAGCAGTTCTTC
CASSLGGGRYNEQFF
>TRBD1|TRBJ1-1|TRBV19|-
TGTGCCAGTAGTAACAGGGGGGACACTGAAGCTTTCTTT
CASSNRGDTEAFF
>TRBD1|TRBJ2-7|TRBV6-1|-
TGTGCCAGCAGTGAGCGACAGGGGGGAGCTTACGAGCAGTACTTC
CASSERQGGAYEQYF
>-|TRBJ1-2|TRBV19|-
TGTGCCAGTAGTAAGAGCTATGGCTACACCTTC
CASSKSYGYTF
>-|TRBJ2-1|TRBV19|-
TGTGCCAGTAGTATTTTGGCGGCGCGGGAGCAGTTCTTC
CASSILAAREQFF
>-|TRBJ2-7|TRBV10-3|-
TGTGCCATCAGTGAGCCGGGACAACGCTACGAGCAGTACTTC
CAISEPGQRYEQYF
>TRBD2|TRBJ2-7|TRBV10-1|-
TGCGCCACCCATCCTCGCGGGAGGGTCTACGAGCAGTACTTC
CATHPRGRVYEQYF
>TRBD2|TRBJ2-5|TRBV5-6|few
TGTGCCAGCAGCTTGGCCGGGCTAGCGGGAGGAGGGGAGACCCAGTACTTC
CASSLAGLAGGGETQYF
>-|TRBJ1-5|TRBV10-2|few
TGCGCCAGCGGAGGAAATCAGCCCCAGCATTTT
CASGGNQPQHF